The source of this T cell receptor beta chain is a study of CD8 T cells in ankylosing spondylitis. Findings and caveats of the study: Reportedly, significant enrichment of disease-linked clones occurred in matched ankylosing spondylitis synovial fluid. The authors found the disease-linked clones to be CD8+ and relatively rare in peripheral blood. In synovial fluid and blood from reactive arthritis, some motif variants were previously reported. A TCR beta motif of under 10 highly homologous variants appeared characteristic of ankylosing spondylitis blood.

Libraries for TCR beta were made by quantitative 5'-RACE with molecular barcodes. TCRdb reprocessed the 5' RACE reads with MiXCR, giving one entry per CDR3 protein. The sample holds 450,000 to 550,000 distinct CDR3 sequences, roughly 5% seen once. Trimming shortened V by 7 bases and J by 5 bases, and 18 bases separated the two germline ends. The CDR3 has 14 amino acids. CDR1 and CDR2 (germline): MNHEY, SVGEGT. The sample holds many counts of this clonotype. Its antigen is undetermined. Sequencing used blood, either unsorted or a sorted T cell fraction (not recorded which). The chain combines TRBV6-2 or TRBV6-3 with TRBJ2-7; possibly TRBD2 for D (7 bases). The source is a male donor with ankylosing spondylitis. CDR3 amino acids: CASNRGADSDEQYF. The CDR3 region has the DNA TGTGCCAGCAATCGGGGGGCCGACTCGGACGAGCAGTACTTC.